These 25 T cell receptor beta chains were all obtained from the same sample, sequenced in a study of shared clonotypes between healthy human individuals. The repertoire was sequenced with immunoSEQ multiplex PCR; TCRdb's copy has only in-frame clones and lacks some. The data hold about 2.1 million clones, with around 95% observed a single time. Naive CD8 cells comprised CD45RO-negative, CCR7-positively selected cells, excluding terminally differentiated effector memory CD45RA+ cells. The sample comprised naive CD8+ T cells from PBMCs. Every receptor here comes from a man in his late teens or twenties in good health. Some clones in this sample may be carry-over from other donors' samples.

The table lists this clone with a count of one. The same CDR3 also results from other DNA sequences found in this sample. CDR3 nucleotides: TGCAGCGTTGTAAGTTCAAATGAGCAGTTCTTC. Encoded protein: CSVVSSNEQFF. The chain employs TRBV29-1 and TRBJ2-1; D uncertain. There are 11 residues in the CDR3. V lost 4 bases, J lost 7 bases, and 8 bases lay in between. CDR1 and CDR2 from the germline V gene are SQVTM and ANQGSEA.

The V call is TRBV11-1, the J call TRBJ2-1; TRBD2 matches at 13 bases. V lost 5 bases, J lost 5 bases, and 3 bases stayed unmatched. CDR1 SGHAT and CDR2 FQDESV come from the germline V gene (reference sequence). The CDR3 runs 15 residues. This chain's CDR3 is CASSRGLAGDNEQFF. The CDR3 DNA sequence: TGTGCCAGCAGCCGTGGACTAGCGGGGGACAATGAGCAGTTCTTC.

The chain couples TRBV9 to TRBJ2-2; D gene unclear. The germline V and J ends were trimmed by 3 bases and 6 bases, with 9 bases remaining between them. The CDR3 is 13 amino acids. The germline CDR1 and CDR2 sequences are SGDLS and YYNGEE. The CDR3, as DNA: TGTGCCAGCAGCGACGACTCTCCCGGGGAGCTGTTTTTT. This sequence encodes CASSDDSPGELFF.

J is TRBJ2-1 and V is TRBV5-1; 13 bases fit TRBD2. CDR1 SGHRS and CDR2 YFSETQ come from the germline V gene. The CDR3 runs to 19 residues. V was pared by 4 bases and J by 1 base, with 11 bases of the junction left unmatched. In nucleotides, the CDR3 is TGCGCCAGCAGCCCCCGAGTCACTAGCGGGAGGGGGTCCTACAATGAGCAGTTCTTC. This translates into CASSPRVTSGRGSYNEQFF.

In nucleotides, the CDR3 is TGTGCCAGCAGCTTAGGCACTAGCGGGGGCTCTGGGGCCAACGTCCTGACTTTC. Its protein product is CASSLGTSGGSGANVLTF. V gene TRBV13 combines with J gene TRBJ2-6, with TRBD2 matching 11 bases. The CDR3 loop spans 18 amino acids. The junction had 1 base not matched to a gene; V was cut back by 0 bases and J by 0 bases. Germline V gene lookup returns CDR1 PRHDT and CDR2 FYEKMQ (reference sequence).

V usage is TRBV11-2 and J usage is TRBJ2-1, with 10 positions matching TRBD2. The V gene end was trimmed by 5 bases and the J gene end by 1 base; junction bases not matched to a gene: 11. Germline loops: CDR1 SGHAT, CDR2 FQNNGV. The CDR3 is 18 amino acids. The DNA of the CDR3 is TGTGCCAGCAGCGGGCAAGGAGCGGGAGGGCGATCCTACAATGAGCAGTTCTTC. As protein: CASSGQGAGGRSYNEQFF.

The CDR3 sequence is CASSLSSGRAVAYNEQFF. The CDR3 DNA sequence: TGTGCCAGCAGCTTGAGTAGCGGGAGGGCCGTGGCCTACAATGAGCAGTTCTTC. V usage is TRBV7-6 and J usage is TRBJ2-1; 11 bases line up with TRBD2. The V segment lost 3 bases and the J segment 2 bases; nucleotides outside the gene matches: 9. Looked up from germline, CDR1 is SGHVS and CDR2 is FNYEAQ. The CDR3 loop spans 18 amino acids.

This clone occurred a few times. The sample carries other DNA sequences with the same CDR3. The chain has TRBV13 and TRBJ1-1; D ambiguous. Germline V gives CDR1 PRHDT, CDR2 FYEKMQ (reference sequence). V was clipped by 3 bases and J by 0 bases, with 2 bases between them. The CDR3 loop spans 12 amino acids. The CDR3 loop reads CASSFMNTEAFF. In DNA, the CDR3 is TGTGCCAGCAGCTTCATGAACACTGAAGCTTTCTTT.

Notes on this clone: Other DNA sequences in this specimen translate into the identical CDR3. V gene TRBV27 combines with J gene TRBJ1-5; D remains unclear. Germline V gives CDR1 MNHEY, CDR2 SMNVEV (reference sequence). CDR3 size: 14 residues. The V end was cut by 2 bases, the J end by 4 bases, with 9 bases between. CDR3 protein: CASSLVGSNQPQHF. CDR3 bases: TGTGCCAGCAGTTTAGTCGGGTCTAATCAGCCCCAGCATTTT.

This clone occurred once. V gene TRBV29-1 combines with J gene TRBJ2-5, with D maybe TRBD2 (5 bases). The J call may not be correct, given that the DNA end is closer to TRBJ2-7. This CDR3 spans 14 amino acids. Germline assignment: CDR1 SQVTM and CDR2 ANQGSEA. The CDR3 nucleotides read TGCAGCGTTGTGGGAGCGCCCAATTTCTACGAGCAGTACTTC. Its translation is CSVVGAPNFYEQYF.

The rearrangement links TRBV9 to TRBJ2-7, with 9 bases aligning to TRBD1. CDR1 is SGDLS, CDR2 YYNGEE, per germline. After removal of 2 bases from V and 0 bases from J, the junction contained 9 bases not matched to a gene. The CDR3 sequence is 17 residues long. In nucleotides, the CDR3 is TGTGCCAGCAGCGTGGGAGGAGGGACAGGGAGCTCCTACGAGCAGTACTTC. This gives the protein CASSVGGGTGSSYEQYF.

The chain is built from TRBV7-2 and TRBJ2-2, with unresolved D. The CDR3 has 12 residues. V lost 5 bases to trimming and J lost 3 bases, with 4 bases between them. Germline lookup yields CDR1 SGHTA and CDR2 FQGNSA. The CDR3 region is CASSHYTGELFF. The CDR3 DNA follows: TGTGCCAGCAGCCACTACACCGGGGAGCTGTTTTTT.

The chain employs TRBV28 and TRBJ2-3; TRBD2 agrees at 13 bases. The CDR3 is 16 residues long. Germline values: CDR1 MDHEN, CDR2 SYDVKM. V shed 5 bases, J shed 4 bases, and the junction held 6 bases outside the gene matches. The CDR3 is CASSAGTSGTADTQYF. CDR3 bases: TGTGCCAGCAGTGCCGGGACTAGCGGGACCGCAGATACGCAGTATTTT. The full variable domain, in which reference TRBV28 and TRBJ2-3 provide the parts outside the CDR3, is DVKVTQSSRYLVKRTGEKVFLECVQDMDHENMFWYRQDPGLGLRLIYFSYDVKMKEKGDIPEGYSVSREKKERFSLILESASTNQTSMYLCASSAGTSGTADTQYFGPGTRLTVL.

The rearrangement uses TRBV9 and TRBJ2-5; TRBD2 aligns across 8 bases. This CDR3 region has 16 residues. V lost 6 bases to trimming and J lost 5 bases; unmatched junction nucleotides: 15. In germline, CDR1 is SGDLS, CDR2 YYNGEE. The CDR3 nucleotides are TGTGCCAGCACCCAAGGAGCGGGAGATGGGAGGGAGACCCAGTACTTC. Translated, it gives CASTQGAGDGRETQYF. The full variable domain, with the rest looked up from reference TRBV9 and TRBJ2-5, is DSGVTQTPKHLITATGQRVTLRCSPRSGDLSVYWYQQSLDQGLQFLIQYYNGEERAKGNILERFSAQQFPDLHSELNLSSLELGDSALYFCASTQGAGDGRETQYFGPGTRLLVL.

This clone has just one count. CDR3 protein: CASSLSELYGYTF. CDR3 sequence (DNA): TGTGCCAGCAGCTTGTCAGAACTTTATGGCTACACCTTC. The genes are TRBV5-5 and TRBJ1-2, with D unresolved. The ends were cut back, 1 base at V and 5 bases at J, with 9 bases in the middle. This CDR3 is 13 amino acids long. CDR1 and CDR2 from the germline V gene are SGHKS and YYEKEE (reference sequence).

The V and J genes are TRBV7-9 and TRBJ2-1; tentatively, D is TRBD1 (6 bases). Trimming took 5 bases from V and 5 from J, leaving 16 bases between them. This CDR3 contains 15 residues. From germline, CDR1 is SEHNR and CDR2 FQNEAQ (reference sequence). The CDR3 region is CASSPSQGPNNEQFF. The CDR3 DNA is TGTGCCAGCAGCCCATCGCAGGGGCCAAACAATGAGCAGTTCTTC.

This rearrangement joins TRBV5-4 to TRBJ2-1; 7 nucleotides match TRBD2. There are 15 residues in the CDR3. V shed 1 base and J 6 bases; nucleotides not matched to a gene: 7. Germline lookup yields CDR1 SGHNT and CDR2 YYREEE (reference sequence). Here the CDR3 reads CASSLWRELSNEQFF. The CDR3 coding sequence is TGTGCCAGCAGCTTGTGGCGGGAGCTGAGCAATGAGCAGTTCTTC.

The V and J genes are TRBV27 and TRBJ2-1; 7 nucleotides line up with TRBD2. CDR3 length equals 14 residues. V was pared by 6 bases and J by 13 bases, with 15 bases of the junction left unmatched. Germline-derived CDR1 and CDR2 are MNHEY and SMNVEV (reference sequence). The CDR3 loop reads CASSHISSLAEQFF. The CDR3 coding sequence is TGTGCCAGCAGCCATATATCAAGCCTAGCGGAACAGTTCTTC.

The chain links TRBV6-1 to TRBJ2-1; D call uncertain. The CDR3 is made up of 11 amino acids. Trimming left V 8 bases short and J 8 bases short, with 10 bases between. The germline V gene encodes CDR1 MNHNS and CDR2 SASEGT. CDR3 residues: CASPKLYEQFF. Written as DNA, the CDR3 is TGTGCCAGCCCTAAACTCTATGAGCAGTTCTTC.

The chain combines TRBV28 with TRBJ1-2, with D uncertain. The CDR3 spans 13 residues. Deletions cut 4 bases from V and 6 bases from J, with 12 bases between. Per germline, CDR1 MDHEN and CDR2 SYDVKM. Here the CDR3 DNA reads TGTGCCAGCAGTTCCGGGCGGGTGGATGGCTACACCTTC. It yields the protein CASSSGRVDGYTF.

As regards this clone: The sample has other DNA sequences that encode this CDR3 too. The chain couples TRBV7-6 to TRBJ2-7, with D maybe TRBD1 (5 bases). Germline V CDR1 and CDR2: SGHVS, FNYEAQ. The V end was cut by 1 base, the J end by 0 bases, with 7 bases between. This CDR3 is built from 14 residues. CDR3 sequence (DNA): TGTGCCAGCAGCTTAGAGGGGCCCTCCTACGAGCAGTACTTC. Translation: CASSLEGPSYEQYF.

The rearrangement uses TRBV15 and TRBJ1-2; the match to TRBD1 covers 8 bases. The CDR3 covers 14 residues. V trimming: 3 bases; J trimming: 6 bases; junction bases outside the gene matches: 6. Germline V gene lookup returns CDR1 LNHNV and CDR2 YYDKDF (reference sequence). The CDR3 sequence is CATSSGSTGDGYTF. The CDR3, as DNA: TGTGCCACCAGCAGTGGGTCGACAGGGGATGGCTACACCTTC.

The chain joins TRBV9 to TRBJ1-2; a possible D gene is TRBD1 (6 bases). The germline V gene encodes CDR1 SGDLS and CDR2 YYNGEE. The CDR3 has 14 residues. Trimming shortened V by 4 bases and J by 5 bases, and 15 bases separated the two germline ends. The CDR3 DNA reads TGTGCCAGCAGCCCACAGGGTGCCGGGTATGGCTACACCTTC. Amino acid sequence: CASSPQGAGYGYTF. Using reference TRBV9 and TRBJ1-2 for the parts outside the CDR3, the full variable domain is DSGVTQTPKHLITATGQRVTLRCSPRSGDLSVYWYQQSLDQGLQFLIQYYNGEERAKGNILERFSAQQFPDLHSELNLSSLELGDSALYFCASSPQGAGYGYTFGSGTRLTVV.

This clone showed up just a few times. This chain uses TRBV14 with TRBJ2-2, with TRBD2 as a possible D gene (6 bases). Germline V gives CDR1 SGHDN, CDR2 FVKESK. This CDR3 contains 17 residues. V lost 1 base and J 4 bases, leaving 16 bases between the germline ends. The CDR3 loop is CASSQGLWRDRTGELFF. The CDR3 nucleotides read TGTGCCAGCAGCCAAGGTCTCTGGCGGGATCGCACCGGGGAGCTGTTTTTT.

This chain joins TRBV9 and TRBJ2-2, with D tentatively TRBD1 (6 bases). The CDR3 totals 17 residues. Per germline, CDR1 SGDLS and CDR2 YYNGEE. The germline V and J ends were trimmed by 0 bases and 3 bases, with 15 bases remaining between them. CDR3 in DNA: TGTGCCAGCAGCGTAGCTCGTGAGACAGGTGACACCGGGGAGCTGTTTTTT. Its protein product is CASSVARETGDTGELFF. Together with reference TRBV9 and TRBJ2-2, the CDR3 gives the full variable domain: DSGVTQTPKHLITATGQRVTLRCSPRSGDLSVYWYQQSLDQGLQFLIQYYNGEERAKGNILERFSAQQFPDLHSELNLSSLELGDSALYFCASSVARETGDTGELFFGEGSRLTVL.